The rows below give T cell receptor beta chains drawn from one sample of a study of blood T cell repertoires in COVID-19. The data were produced by immunoSEQ multiplex PCR, yet TCRdb's version contains in-frame clones alone and is incomplete. Among under 300,000 clones listed, 88% were seen once. Sequencing used PBMCs or T cells enriched from blood (not recorded which). These receptor sequences come from a woman aged 55 to 70 in a cohort exposed to, infected with or recovered from COVID-19 (not recorded which). The CDR3 runs from the conserved cysteine through the conserved F or W. Fields, in order: J gene, V gene, D gene, CDR3 protein. A D gene is named only where the DNA matches it firmly.

>TRBJ2-2|TRBV5-1|-
CASSLGSGSGELFF
>TRBJ2-1|TRBV18|TRBD1
CASSPLGGLYNEQFF
>TRBJ2-7|TRBV3-1/TRBV3-2|TRBD2
CASSQAASGRPSYEQYF
>TRBJ2-1|TRBV7-9|TRBD2
CASSLASGSLNEQFF
>TRBJ2-1|TRBV2|TRBD2
CASWELAGGLNEQFF
>TRBJ2-7|TRBV6-5|TRBD1
CASSTGIPSF
>TRBJ2-4|TRBV9|TRBD2
CASSVAGGGNIQYF
>TRBJ1-2|TRBV18|-
CASSPMGGGADGYTF
>TRBJ1-5|TRBV6-5|-
CASSASRGDYQPQHF
>TRBJ1-1|TRBV15|-
CATSRRGSFGNTEAFF
>TRBJ2-3|TRBV6-4|TRBD2
CASSDSPGGADTQYF
>TRBJ1-3|TRBV5-1|TRBD1
CASSPLDRADTIYF
>TRBJ2-7|TRBV5-1|TRBD1
CASSLGPHRRDSSYEQYF
>TRBJ2-1|TRBV4-1|TRBD2
CASSPTGLAGQNEQFF
>TRBJ1-5|TRBV19|-
CASSIFGGGQPQHF
>TRBJ1-1|TRBV5-1|TRBD1
CASSLVGQGVTEAFF
>TRBJ2-1|TRBV7-3|TRBD1
CASSLGQGAANEQFF
>TRBJ1-1|TRBV7-9|TRBD1
CASSARQGAFRDTEAFF
>TRBJ2-1|TRBV24-1|TRBD2
CATSDLSGSSYNEQFF
>TRBJ1-1|TRBV11-1|-
CASSLVLEKTEAFF
>TRBJ1-5|TRBV5-1|TRBD1
CASSLGQGGQPQHF
>TRBJ1-6|TRBV3-1/TRBV3-2|-
CASSQAGGGSPLHF
>TRBJ2-3|TRBV2|TRBD1
CASRLSRDRGVDTQYF
>TRBJ2-1|TRBV12-3/TRBV12-4|TRBD1
CASCSTGTGEQFF
>TRBJ2-7|TRBV28|TRBD2
CASSPWTSGRMNEQYF
>TRBJ1-4|TRBV5-1|-
CASSLVASGPTNEKLFF
>TRBJ1-1|TRBV6-5|TRBD1
CASSYLTGGRDTEAFF
>TRBJ2-7|TRBV2|TRBD1
CASSRAGQGAYEQYF
>TRBJ1-6|TRBV15|TRBD1
CATSRKTGTANSPLHF
>TRBJ1-1|TRBV5-4|-
CASSFPGNTEAFF
>TRBJ2-5|TRBV3-1/TRBV3-2|TRBD2
CASSPRLAGTRYQETQYF
>TRBJ2-5|TRBV5-4|TRBD2
CASSFFSSGIVETQYF
>TRBJ1-6|TRBV5-4|-
CASSPGIDNSPLHF
>TRBJ1-1|TRBV19|-
CASTPFLGKNTEAFF
>TRBJ2-1|TRBV29-1|-
CSASGSYNEQFF